Below, 6 T cell receptor beta chains from the same sample are listed, as sequenced in a study of blood T cell repertoires in COVID-19 (dated by TCRdb to the early 2020s). Libraries came from the immunoSEQ multiplex PCR assay. TCRdb limited this immuneACCESS table to in-frame rearrangements with V and J called. A share of clones is missing; checked studies link under half to unresolved V genes, and the rest is unexplained. This sample gives 220,000 or so clones in total; 75% to 90% of them show up just once. The ten largest clones add up to about 0.95% of the sample. Input material: PBMCs or T cells enriched from blood (not recorded which). These TCRs come from a man aged 50 to 60 who had been exposed to COVID-19.

V gene TRBV7-9 combines with J gene TRBJ1-1; a weak D match, TRBD1 (6 bases). V dropped 2 bases and J dropped 4 bases, with 11 bases sitting between them. Germline CDR1 is SEHNR and CDR2 is FQNEAQ (reference sequence). The CDR3 has 14 amino acids. The CDR3 is CASSLNQGSTEAFF. CDR3 DNA: TGTGCCAGCAGCTTAAACCAGGGGAGCACTGAAGCTTTCTTT. Full variable domain (missing parts from reference TRBV7-9 and TRBJ1-1): DTGVSQNPRHKITKRGQNVTFRCDPISEHNRLYWYRQTLGQGPEFLTYFQNEAQLEKSRLLSDRFSAERPKGSFSTLEIQRTEQGDSAMYLCASSLNQGSTEAFFGQGTRLTVV.

V is TRBV9 and J is TRBJ2-3; possible D gene TRBD1, 6 bases. V was trimmed by 2 bases and J by 2 bases, leaving 12 bases between them. Germline V gene lookup returns CDR1 SGDLS and CDR2 YYNGEE. The CDR3 length is 15 residues. For the CDR3, the DNA is TGTGCCAGCAGCGTCCGACAGGTAGACACAGATACGCAGTATTTT. Protein: CASSVRQVDTDTQYF. The full variable domain, rest sourced from reference TRBV9 and TRBJ2-3, is DSGVTQTPKHLITATGQRVTLRCSPRSGDLSVYWYQQSLDQGLQFLIQYYNGEERAKGNILERFSAQQFPDLHSELNLSSLELGDSALYFCASSVRQVDTDTQYFGPGTRLTVL.

This clone has only one observation. The chain recombines TRBV6-5 with TRBJ1-4; 11 bases agree with TRBD1. CDR3 size: 15 residues. Germline V gene lookup returns CDR1 MNHEY and CDR2 SVGAGI. V dropped 6 bases and J dropped 8; count of bases not matched to a gene: 8. For the CDR3, the DNA is TGTGCCAGCAGAGTAACGGACAGGGGGCTCGAAAAACTGTTTTTT. Translating gives CASRVTDRGLEKLFF.

The J gene is TRBJ1-1, the V gene TRBV28, with D maybe TRBD1 (5 bases). The CDR3 consists of 15 residues. V lost 7 bases and J lost 5, with 20 bases in between. Germline assignment: CDR1 MDHEN and CDR2 SYDVKM. CDR3 bases: TGTGCCAGCAAGGGGTACGGAACACTTGGGACTGAAGCTTTCTTT. This gives the protein CASKGYGTLGTEAFF. The full variable domain, rest sourced from reference TRBV28 and TRBJ1-1, is DVKVTQSSRYLVKRTGEKVFLECVQDMDHENMFWYRQDPGLGLRLIYFSYDVKMKEKGDIPEGYSVSREKKERFSLILESASTNQTSMYLCASKGYGTLGTEAFFGQGTRLTVV.

The chain is built from TRBV29-1 and TRBJ2-7, with 9 bases lining up with TRBD1. Germline V gene sequence: CDR1 SQVTM, CDR2 ANQGSEA. This CDR3 comprises 15 residues. Trimming took 1 base from V and 2 from J; bases not matched to a gene: 6. The CDR3 here is CSVEAPGQGPYEQYF. DNA of the CDR3: TGCAGCGTTGAAGCACCGGGACAGGGTCCCTACGAGCAGTACTTC.

This clone has more than one count but fewer than ten. The J gene is TRBJ1-4, the V gene TRBV27; the D gene is possibly TRBD1 (6 bases). The V and J ends lost 3 bases and 5 bases respectively, with 10 bases between them. The CDR3 spans 14 residues. Germline V lookup: CDR1 MNHEY, CDR2 SMNVEV (reference sequence). The DNA of the CDR3 is TGTGCCAGCAGTTTTTACAGGGAAAATGAAAAACTGTTTTTT. The encoded protein is CASSFYRENEKLFF.